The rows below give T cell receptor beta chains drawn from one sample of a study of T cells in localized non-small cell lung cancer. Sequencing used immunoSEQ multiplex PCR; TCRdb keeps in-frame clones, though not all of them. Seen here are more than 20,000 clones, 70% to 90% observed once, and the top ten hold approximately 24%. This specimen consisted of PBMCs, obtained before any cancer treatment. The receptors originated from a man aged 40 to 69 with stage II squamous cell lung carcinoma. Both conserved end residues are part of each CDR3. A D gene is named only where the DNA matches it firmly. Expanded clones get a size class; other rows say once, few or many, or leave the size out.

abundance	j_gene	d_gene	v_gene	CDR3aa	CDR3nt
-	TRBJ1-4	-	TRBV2	CASREGIRYVNEKLFF	TGTGCCAGCAGGGAAGGGATCCGTTACGTTAATGAAAAACTGTTTTTT
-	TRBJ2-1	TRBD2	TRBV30	CAWSAQLAGGNEQFF	TGTGCCTGGAGCGCTCAACTAGCGGGTGGTAATGAGCAGTTCTTC
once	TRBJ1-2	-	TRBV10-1	CASSEGRNYGYTF	TGCGCCAGCAGTGAAGGGAGAAACTATGGCTACACCTTC
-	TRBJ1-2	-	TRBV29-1	CSVDKGLLYGYTF	TGCAGCGTTGACAAGGGACTCCTTTATGGCTACACCTTC
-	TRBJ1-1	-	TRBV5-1	CASSSQGSDTEAFF	TGCGCCAGCAGCTCGCAGGGGTCGGACACTGAAGCTTTCTTT
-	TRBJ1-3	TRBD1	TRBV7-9	CASSLTGVGNTIYF	TGTGCCAGCAGCTTGACAGGGGTTGGAAACACCATATATTTT
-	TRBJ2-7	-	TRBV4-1	CASSQGPFQGEQPYF	TGCGCCAGCAGCCAAGGGCCCTTTCAAGGTGAGCAACCGTACTTC
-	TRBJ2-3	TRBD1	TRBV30	CAWRVTGGIDTQYF	TGTGCCTGGAGGGTGACAGGGGGAATAGATACGCAGTATTTT
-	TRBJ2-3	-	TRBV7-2	CASSSPGTETDTQYF	TGTGCCAGCAGCTCCCCCGGGACTGAGACAGATACGCAGTATTTT
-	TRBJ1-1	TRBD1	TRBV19	CASRKQGMNTEAFF	TGTGCCAGTAGGAAACAGGGGATGAACACTGAAGCTTTCTTT
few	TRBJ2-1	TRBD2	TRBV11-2	CASSPRLAGVFNEQFF	TGTGCCAGCAGCCCTAGACTAGCGGGAGTTTTCAATGAGCAGTTCTTC
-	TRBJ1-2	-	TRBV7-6	CASSLGGGGYGYTF	TGTGCCAGCAGCTTGGGCGGGGGAGGCTATGGCTACACCTTC
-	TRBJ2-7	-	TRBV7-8	CASSFSSLGASYEQYF	TGTGCCAGCAGCTTCTCGAGTCTCGGGGCCTCCTACGAGCAGTACTTC
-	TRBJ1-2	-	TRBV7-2	CASTEGVFYGYTF	TGTGCCAGCACCGAAGGCGTATTCTATGGCTACACCTTC
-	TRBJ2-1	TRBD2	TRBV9	CASSVGAGREQFF	TGTGCCAGCAGCGTAGGAGCGGGGCGTGAGCAGTTCTTC
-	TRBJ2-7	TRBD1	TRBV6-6	CASSPGTGALEQYF	TGTGCCAGCAGTCCCGGGACAGGGGCTCTCGAGCAGTACTTC
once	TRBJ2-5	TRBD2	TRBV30	CAWSVGRGGRETQYF	TGTGCCTGGAGTGTAGGGCGGGGGGGCCGCGAGACCCAGTACTTC
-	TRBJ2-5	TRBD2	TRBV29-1	CSVKASGMETQYF	TGCAGCGTTAAGGCTAGCGGGATGGAGACCCAGTACTTC
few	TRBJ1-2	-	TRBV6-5	CASSLTPQTGYGYTF	TGTGCCAGCAGTCTAACCCCCCAGACGGGTTATGGCTACACCTTC
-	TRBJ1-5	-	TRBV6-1	CASGQNSNQPQHF	TGTGCCAGCGGACAGAATAGCAATCAGCCCCAGCATTTT
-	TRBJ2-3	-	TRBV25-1	CASSEGARDTQYF	TGTGCCAGCAGTGAGGGGGCGCGGGATACGCAGTATTTT
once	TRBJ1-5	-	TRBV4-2	CASSQGQVVDQPQHF	TGTGCCAGCAGCCAAGGACAGGTTGTTGATCAGCCCCAGCATTTT
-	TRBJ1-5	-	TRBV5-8	CASSLGQTSNQPQHF	TGTGCCAGCAGCTTGGGGCAGACTAGCAATCAGCCCCAGCATTTT
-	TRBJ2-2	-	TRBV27	CASSLDRANTGELFF	TGTGCCAGCAGTTTGGACAGAGCGAACACCGGGGAGCTGTTTTTT
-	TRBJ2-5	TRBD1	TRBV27	CASSPDRVGLETQYF	TGTGCCAGCAGTCCGGACAGGGTGGGCTTAGAGACCCAGTACTTC
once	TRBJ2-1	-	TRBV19	CASSLSGSSYNEQFF	TGTGCCAGTAGTCTCTCGGGGAGCTCCTACAATGAGCAGTTCTTC
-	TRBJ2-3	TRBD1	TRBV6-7	CASSSPGQRCTDTQYF	TGTGCCAGCAGTTCCCCGGGACAGAGATGCACAGATACGCAGTATTTT
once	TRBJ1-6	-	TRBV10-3	CAISTTNSPLHF	TGTGCCATCAGTACGACGAATTCACCCCTCCACTTT
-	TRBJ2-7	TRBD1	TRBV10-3	CAIRDGGQGYEQYF	TGTGCCATCCGGGATGGAGGACAGGGCTACGAGCAGTACTTC
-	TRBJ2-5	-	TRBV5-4	CASSLAGGDRRTQYF	TGTGCCAGCAGCTTGGCCGGCGGTGATAGAAGGACCCAGTACTTC